This T cell receptor beta chain is drawn from a study of vaccination effects on CD4 cells after COVID-19. Study observations and caveats: After vaccination, at late timepoints, clones induced by infection and by vaccine contracted markedly.

Here immunoSEQ multiplex PCR was the method, and the copy in TCRdb shows in-frame clones only, minus some. The table has about 55,000 clones, roughly 76% seen once; the top ten hold about a sixth. As regards this clone: Its antigen is unknown.

Antigen-specific CD4+ T cells were first expanded with viral peptide pools by the ViraFEST assay and only then sequenced. The culture ran for less than 12 days, and then CD4+ T cells were isolated. Nucleocapsid antibodies stayed negative before and after vaccination, showing no earlier SARS-CoV-2 infection. The specimen was CD4+ T cells from PBMCs cultured with SARS-CoV-2 spike peptides, collected before COVID-19 vaccination. The receptor was derived from a human donor who received a COVID-19 vaccine.

The CDR3 DNA sequence: TGTGCCAGCAGGGTCCTGGGATCGACTGAAGCTTTCTTT. Its protein product is CASRVLGSTEAFF. The gene calls are TRBV6-5 and TRBJ1-1; the D is unclear. The CDR3 extends over 13 amino acids. V lost 6 bases and J 5 bases, leaving 13 bases between the germline ends. Germline V CDR1 and CDR2: MNHEY, SVGAGI.